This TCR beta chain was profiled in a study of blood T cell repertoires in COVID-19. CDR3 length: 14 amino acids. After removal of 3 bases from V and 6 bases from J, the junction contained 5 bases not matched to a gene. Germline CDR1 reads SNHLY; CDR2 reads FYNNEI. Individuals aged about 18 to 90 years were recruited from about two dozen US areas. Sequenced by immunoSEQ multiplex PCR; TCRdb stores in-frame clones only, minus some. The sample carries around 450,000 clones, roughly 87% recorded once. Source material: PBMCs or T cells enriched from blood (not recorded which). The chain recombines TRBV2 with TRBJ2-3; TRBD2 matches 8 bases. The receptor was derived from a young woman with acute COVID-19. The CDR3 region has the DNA TGTGCCAGCAGTGAGGGACGGGAGGGGGATACGCAGTATTTT. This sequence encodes CASSEGREGDTQYF.